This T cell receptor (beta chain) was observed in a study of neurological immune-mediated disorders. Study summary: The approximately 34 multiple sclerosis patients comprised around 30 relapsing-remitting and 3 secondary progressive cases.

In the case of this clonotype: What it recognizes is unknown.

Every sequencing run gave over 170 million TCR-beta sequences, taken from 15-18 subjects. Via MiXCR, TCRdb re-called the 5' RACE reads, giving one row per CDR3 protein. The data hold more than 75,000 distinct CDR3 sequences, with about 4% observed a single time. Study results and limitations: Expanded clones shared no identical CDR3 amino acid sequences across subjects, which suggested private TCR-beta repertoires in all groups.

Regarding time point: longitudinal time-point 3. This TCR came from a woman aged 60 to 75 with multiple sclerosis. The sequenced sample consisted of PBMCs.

The CDR3 nucleotides are TGTGCCAGCAGCTTTCTCGCCATGGGGCAAACCGGGGAGCTGTTTTTT. The encoded protein is CASSFLAMGQTGELFF. The rearrangement uses TRBV13 and TRBJ2-2, with D possibly being TRBD1 (5 bases). Looked up from germline, CDR1 is PRHDT and CDR2 is FYEKMQ (reference sequence). The CDR3 runs to 16 residues. The V end was cut by 3 bases, the J end by 5 bases, with 16 bases between.